These 21 T cell receptor beta chains share one sample of origin, sequenced in a study of T cells in Graves' hyperthyroidism and ophthalmopathy. From RNA transcripts, TCR beta CDR3 regions were amplified. The HTBI set primed first-round TCR CDR3 RT-PCR. TCRdb re-derived calls from the multiplex PCR reads in MiXCR, one entry per CDR3 protein. The profile shows almost 350,000 distinct CDR3 sequences, 15% to 20% of them singletons. Sample: blood. The source of these receptors is a woman aged 40 to 50 with Graves' ophthalmopathy.

This clonotype came up many times. This sequence joins TRBV6-5 and TRBJ2-7, with 7 nucleotides matching TRBD1. This CDR3 is 13 amino acids long. The V and J ends lost 4 bases and 4 bases, in that order; junction bases with no gene match: 4. Germline assignment: CDR1 MNHEY and CDR2 SVGAGI. The CDR3 region has the DNA TGTGCCAGCAGTTTCCAGGGGGAATACGAGCAGTACTTC. Its translation is CASSFQGEYEQYF.

This chain links TRBV5-5 with TRBJ2-3; TRBD1 might be the D (5 bases). CDR1 SGHKS and CDR2 YYEKEE come from the germline V gene (reference sequence). There are 15 residues in the CDR3. Trimming left V 1 base short and J 5 bases short, with 14 bases between. The CDR3 reads CASSLLTPRVDTQYF. As DNA, the CDR3 is TGTGCCAGCAGCTTGCTGACCCCCAGGGTAGATACGCAGTATTTT.

The J gene is TRBJ2-5, the V gene TRBV6-5; D tentatively reads TRBD1 or TRBD2 (6 bases each). Germline V gives CDR1 MNHEY, CDR2 SVGAGI. CDR3 length: 13 residues. V lost 1 base and J 5 bases, leaving 8 bases between the germline ends. CDR3 residues: CASSYWRGETQYF. DNA for the CDR3: TGTGCCAGCAGTTACTGGAGGGGGGAGACCCAGTACTTC.

This clonotype has a count of ten or more. Sequence at one end of the junction differs from germline and may be a read error. The chain uses TRBV28 and TRBJ1-1; D possibly corresponds to TRBD1 (5 bases). This CDR3 is built from 15 residues. CDR1 and CDR2 (germline): MDHEN, SYDVKM. CDR3 sequence reads: CASSFQQGLGTEALF. CDR3 sequence (DNA): TGTGCCAGCAGTTTTCAGCAGGGCCTGGGGACTGAAGCTCTCTTT.

The table lists this clonotype with many counts. The rearrangement joins TRBV6-1 to TRBJ2-7; weak D call: TRBD2 (5 bases). Germline V gene lookup returns CDR1 MNHNS and CDR2 SASEGT. The V end lost 7 bases, the J end lost 2 bases, and 15 bases lay between the germline ends. The CDR3 spans 14 residues. The CDR3 DNA sequence: TGTGCCAGCATGGATGAGGCGGGCGCCTACGAGCAGTACTTC. This translates into CASMDEAGAYEQYF.

This clonotype came up many times. The chain employs TRBV6-2 or TRBV6-3 and TRBJ2-7; 8 nucleotides agree with TRBD1. This CDR3 has 13 amino acids. Germline CDR1 MNHEY, CDR2 SVGEGT. After removal of 1 base from V and 4 bases from J, the junction contained 0 bases not matched to a gene. CDR3 DNA sequence: TGTGCCAGCAGTTACTGGACAGGGTACGAGCAGTACTTC. Its protein is CASSYWTGYEQYF.

The DNA of the CDR3 is TGCAGTGCTAGAGATATCGGGACAGGGGCGGCTTTCTTT. Protein sequence: CSARDIGTGAAFF. The chain has TRBV20-1 and TRBJ1-1; 10 bases line up with TRBD1. The J segment lost 11 bases and the V segment lost 0 bases, leaving 6 bases of the junction unmatched. This CDR3 has 13 residues. CDR1 and CDR2 (germline): DFQATT, SNEGSKA (reference sequence).

This clonotype appeared many times. The rearrangement uses TRBV12-3 or TRBV12-4 and TRBJ1-2; D not resolved. V lost 2 bases and J 8 bases, leaving 18 bases between the germline ends. The CDR3 runs 15 residues. The CDR3: CASSLRGSGLVGYTF. In nucleotides, the CDR3 is TGTGCCAGCAGTTTACGCGGCTCGGGTTTAGTAGGCTACACCTTC.

This clonotype was counted many times. The chain combines TRBV4-3 with TRBJ1-5, with TRBD1 matching over 7 bases. Trimming took 0 bases from V and 6 from J; bases not matched to a gene: 5. CDR1 is LGHNA, CDR2 YSLEER, per germline. There are 15 residues in the CDR3. The CDR3 DNA reads TGCGCCAGCAGCCAAGAGACAGGGTTGGCTCAGCCCCAGCATTTT. Its translation: CASSQETGLAQPQHF.

The rearrangement links TRBV5-1 to TRBJ2-1, with TRBD2 matching 10 bases. The junction had 8 bases not matched to a gene; V was cut back by 0 bases and J by 8 bases. The germline CDR1 and CDR2 sequences are SGHRS and YFSETQ. CDR3 length equals 16 residues. The DNA of the CDR3 is TGCGCCAGCAGCTTGGCGGGTCTAGCGGGAGTGGATGAGCAGTTCTTC. Its translation is CASSLAGLAGVDEQFF.

V usage is TRBV10-3 and J usage is TRBJ2-7, with 11 bases aligning to TRBD2. With V trimmed by 9 bases and J by 3 bases, 7 bases remained unmatched. The CDR3 length is 14 residues. Germline V gene data show CDR1 as ENHRY and CDR2 as SYGVKD. CDR3 DNA sequence: TGTGCCATGGCCTCTAGCGGGAGGTTCTACGAGCAGTACTTC. It codes for CAMASSGRFYEQYF.

Worth noting for this clonotype: Given a much more abundant clone one base away, this may be a read error. This chain uses TRBV29-1 with TRBJ2-5; D is perhaps TRBD1 (6 bases). From germline, CDR1 is SQVTM and CDR2 ANQGSEA. This CDR3 is built from 12 residues. Trimming removed 8 bases from V and 8 bases from J, with 18 bases in between. CDR3 nucleotide sequence: TGCAGCATAGGGGGTCTGATGGGAACCCAGTACTTC. Protein sequence: CSIGGLMGTQYF. Looking up the rest from reference TRBV29-1 and TRBJ2-5 gives the full variable domain: SAVISQKPSRDICQRGTSLTIQCQVDSQVTMMFWYRQQPGQSLTLIATANQGSEATYESGFVIDKFPISRPNLTFSTLTVSNMSPEDSSIYLCSIGGLMGTQYFGPGTRLLVL.

This clonotype was observed many times. The rearrangement links TRBV19 to TRBJ1-1; D is perhaps TRBD1 (5 bases). V shed 5 bases and J shed 4 bases, with 20 bases lying between them. Germline loops: CDR1 LNHDA, CDR2 SQIVND (reference sequence). CDR3 length: 16 amino acids. This CDR3 reads CASSLASGGGVTEAFF. CDR3 nucleotide sequence: TGTGCCAGTAGTCTAGCCTCGGGGGGTGGCGTCACTGAAGCTTTCTTT.

This clonotype was detected many times. The gene calls are TRBV6-1 and TRBJ2-4; perhaps TRBD2 as D (5 bases). Germline loops: CDR1 MNHNS, CDR2 SASEGT. Trimming removed 5 bases from V and 6 bases from J, with 17 bases in between. The length of the CDR3 is 15 residues. The CDR3 here is CASSPTLTSGNIQYF. CDR3 nucleotides: TGTGCCAGCAGTCCCACACTAACCAGCGGAAACATTCAGTACTTC.

Of note for this clonotype: The germline gene is not matched at one end of the junction; a read error may be the cause. The genes are TRBV30 and TRBJ2-7; 10 bases line up with TRBD1. Germline CDR1 GTSNPN, CDR2 SVGIG (reference sequence). There are 17 residues in the CDR3. This chain's CDR3 is CAWSAGQGSIFSYEQHF. The CDR3 nucleotides read TGTGCCTGGAGTGCGGGACAGGGGTCAATTTTCTCCTACGAGCAGCACTTC.

This CDR3 reads CAISEQSSYEQYF. CDR3 DNA sequence: TGTGCCATCAGTGAGCAGAGTTCCTACGAGCAGTACTTC. The chain recombines TRBV10-3 with TRBJ2-7, with D hard to call. In germline, CDR1 is ENHRY, CDR2 SYGVKD. The CDR3 length is 13 residues. V was pared by 2 bases and J by 1 base, with 6 bases between.

This chain joins TRBV27 and TRBJ2-2, with 8 bases matching TRBD2. The CDR3 covers 16 residues. Germline V lookup: CDR1 MNHEY, CDR2 SMNVEV (reference sequence). With V trimmed by 6 bases and J by 4 bases, 10 bases remained unmatched. The CDR3 region has the DNA TGTGCCAGCAGCTTCGGGAGGGGAAGAATCACCGGGGAGCTGTTTTTT. This translates into CASSFGRGRITGELFF.

This clonotype has a count of ten or more. The chain uses TRBV12-3 or TRBV12-4 and TRBJ1-2; D not certain. V lost 1 base to trimming and J lost 6 bases, with 12 bases between them. This CDR3 spans 14 amino acids. The DNA for the CDR3 is TGTGCCAGCAGTTTAGGCCGAACCCGACATGGCTACACCTTC. This codes for CASSLGRTRHGYTF.

At least ten counts were recorded for this clonotype. The chain employs TRBV27 and TRBJ2-7; the D gene is possibly TRBD1 (5 bases). V was shortened by 0 bases and J by 5 bases, with 8 bases between the two germline ends. Germline V gene lookup returns CDR1 MNHEY and CDR2 SMNVEV (reference sequence). The CDR3 length is 13 residues. CDR3: CASSLSWGDEQYF. For the CDR3, the DNA is TGTGCCAGCAGTTTATCGTGGGGCGACGAGCAGTACTTC.

This clonotype came up a few times. A much larger clone lies a single base off, so this may be a read error. The chain employs TRBV11-2 and TRBJ1-3; 7 bases line up with TRBD1. Germline V gene lookup returns CDR1 SGHAT and CDR2 FQNNGV. This CDR3 is built from 16 residues. The CDR3 coding sequence is TGTGCCATCAGCTTAGATTCGGCAGGGGGAGGAAACACCATATATTTT. Its translation is CAISLDSAGGGNTIYF.

Ten or more counts support this clonotype. This chain joins TRBV15 and TRBJ1-5, with a possible D match to TRBD1 (5 bases). The CDR3 has 17 residues. The germline V gene has CDR1 LNHNV and CDR2 YYDKDF (reference sequence). Deletions cut 2 bases from V and 1 base from J, with 15 bases between. For the CDR3, the DNA is TGTGCCACCAGCAGAATAAAAGCAGGGTGGAGCAATCAGCCCCAGCATTTT. Translated, it gives CATSRIKAGWSNQPQHF.